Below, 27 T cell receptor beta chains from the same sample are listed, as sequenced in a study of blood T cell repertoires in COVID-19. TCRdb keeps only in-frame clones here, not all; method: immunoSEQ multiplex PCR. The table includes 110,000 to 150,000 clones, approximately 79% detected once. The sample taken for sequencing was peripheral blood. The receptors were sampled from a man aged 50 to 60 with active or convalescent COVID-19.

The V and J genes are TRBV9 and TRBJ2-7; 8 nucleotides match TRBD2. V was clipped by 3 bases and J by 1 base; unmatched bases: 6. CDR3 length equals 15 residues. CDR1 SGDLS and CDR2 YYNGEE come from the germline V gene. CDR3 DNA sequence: TGTGCCAGCAGCGGCCTAGGCGGGAGGTCCTACGAGCAGTACTTC. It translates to CASSGLGGRSYEQYF.

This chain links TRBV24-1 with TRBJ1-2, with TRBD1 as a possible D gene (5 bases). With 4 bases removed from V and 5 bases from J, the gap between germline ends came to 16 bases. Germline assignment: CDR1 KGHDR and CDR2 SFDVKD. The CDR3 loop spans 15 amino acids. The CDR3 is CATSDPGTQAYGYTF. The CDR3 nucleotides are TGTGCCACCAGTGACCCCGGGACTCAAGCTTATGGCTACACCTTC.

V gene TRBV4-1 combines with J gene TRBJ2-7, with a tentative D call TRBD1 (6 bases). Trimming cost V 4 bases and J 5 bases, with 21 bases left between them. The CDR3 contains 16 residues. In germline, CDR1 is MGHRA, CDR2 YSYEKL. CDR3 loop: CASSPLGQTGIDEQYF. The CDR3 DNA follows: TGCGCCAGCAGCCCGCTTGGGCAGACAGGAATCGACGAGCAGTACTTC.

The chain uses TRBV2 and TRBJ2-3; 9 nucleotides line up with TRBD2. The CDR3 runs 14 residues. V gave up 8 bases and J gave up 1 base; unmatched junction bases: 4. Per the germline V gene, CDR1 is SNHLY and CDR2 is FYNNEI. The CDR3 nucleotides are TGTGCCAGCCAGACTAGCGGAGGCACAGATACGCAGTATTTT. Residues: CASQTSGGTDTQYF.

Here the CDR3 DNA reads TGTGCCAGCAGCTCCCACAGCTCCTACGAGCAGTACTTC. Translation gives CASSSHSSYEQYF. The V and J genes are TRBV5-4 and TRBJ2-7; no clear D. The CDR3 sequence is 13 residues long. The V gene lost 3 bases and the J gene lost 0 bases, with 7 bases spanning the gap. CDR1 and CDR2 (germline): SGHNT, YYREEE (reference sequence).

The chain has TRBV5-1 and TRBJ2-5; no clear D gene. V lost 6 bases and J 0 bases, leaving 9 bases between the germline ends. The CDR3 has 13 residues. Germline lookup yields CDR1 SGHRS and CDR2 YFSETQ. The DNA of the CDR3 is TGCGCCAGCATAAGAACGGACCAAGAGACCCAGTACTTC. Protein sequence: CASIRTDQETQYF.

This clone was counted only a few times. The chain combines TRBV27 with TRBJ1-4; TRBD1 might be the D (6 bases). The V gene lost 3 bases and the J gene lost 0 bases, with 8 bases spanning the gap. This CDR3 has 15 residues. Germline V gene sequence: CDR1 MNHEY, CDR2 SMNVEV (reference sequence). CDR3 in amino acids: CASSFRQATNEKLFF. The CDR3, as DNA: TGTGCCAGCAGTTTCCGACAGGCAACTAATGAAAAACTGTTTTTT.

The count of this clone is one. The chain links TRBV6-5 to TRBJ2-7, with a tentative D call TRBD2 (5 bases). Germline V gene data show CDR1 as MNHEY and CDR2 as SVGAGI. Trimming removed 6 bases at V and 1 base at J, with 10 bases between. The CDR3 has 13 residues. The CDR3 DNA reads TGTGCCAGCAGCCGCGGGCCATCCTACGAGCAGTACTTC. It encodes CASSRGPSYEQYF.

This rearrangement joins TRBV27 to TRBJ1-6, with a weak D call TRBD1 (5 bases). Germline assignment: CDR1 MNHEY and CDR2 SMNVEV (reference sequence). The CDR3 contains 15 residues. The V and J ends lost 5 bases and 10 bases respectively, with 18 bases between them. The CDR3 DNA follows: TGTGCCAGCAGTCAAAACGGGCAGGGCGACTCACCCCTCCACTTT. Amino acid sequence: CASSQNGQGDSPLHF.

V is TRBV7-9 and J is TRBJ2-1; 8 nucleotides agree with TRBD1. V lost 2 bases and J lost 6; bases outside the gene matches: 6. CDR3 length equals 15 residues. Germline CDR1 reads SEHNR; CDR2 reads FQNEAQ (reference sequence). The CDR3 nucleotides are TGTGCCAGCAGCTTACGACAGGGGCTCCGCAATGAGCAGTTCTTC. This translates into CASSLRQGLRNEQFF.

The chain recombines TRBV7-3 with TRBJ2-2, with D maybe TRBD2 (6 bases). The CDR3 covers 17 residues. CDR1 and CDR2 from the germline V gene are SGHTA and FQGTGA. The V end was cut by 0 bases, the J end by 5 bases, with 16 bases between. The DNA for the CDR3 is TGTGCCAGCAGCTTAACGTTGGGAGGCCCGGGGACCGGGGAGCTGTTTTTT. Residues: CASSLTLGGPGTGELFF. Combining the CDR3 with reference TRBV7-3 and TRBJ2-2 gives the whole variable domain GAGVSQTPSNKVTEKGKYVELRCDPISGHTALYWYRQSLGQGPEFLIYFQGTGAADDSGLPNDRFFAVRPEGSVSTLKIQRTERGDSAVYLCASSLTLGGPGTGELFFGEGSRLTVL.

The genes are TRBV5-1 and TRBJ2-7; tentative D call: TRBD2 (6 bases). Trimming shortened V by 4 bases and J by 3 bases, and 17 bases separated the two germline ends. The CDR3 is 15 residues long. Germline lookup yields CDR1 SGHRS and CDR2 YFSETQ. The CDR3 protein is CASSEPEGGLYEQYF. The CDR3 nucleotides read TGCGCCAGCAGCGAGCCGGAGGGAGGCCTCTACGAGCAGTACTTC.

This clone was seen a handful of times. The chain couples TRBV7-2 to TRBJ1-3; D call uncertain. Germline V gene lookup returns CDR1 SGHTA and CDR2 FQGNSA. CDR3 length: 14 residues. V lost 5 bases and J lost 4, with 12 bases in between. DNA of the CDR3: TGTGCCAGCAGCCGGGAGGGTTTAGGAAACACCATATATTTT. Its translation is CASSREGLGNTIYF. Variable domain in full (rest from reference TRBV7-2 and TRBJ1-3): GAGVSQSPSNKVTEKGKDVELRCDPISGHTALYWYRQSLGQGLEFLIYFQGNSAPDKSGLPSDRFSAERTGGSVSTLTIQRTQQEDSAVYLCASSREGLGNTIYFGEGSWLTVV.

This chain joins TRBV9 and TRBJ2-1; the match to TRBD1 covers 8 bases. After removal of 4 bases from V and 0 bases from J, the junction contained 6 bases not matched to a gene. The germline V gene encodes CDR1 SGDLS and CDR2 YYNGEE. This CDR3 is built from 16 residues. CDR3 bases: TGTGCCAGCAGCACGCAGGGGGCGAGCTCCTACAATGAGCAGTTCTTC. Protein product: CASSTQGASSYNEQFF.

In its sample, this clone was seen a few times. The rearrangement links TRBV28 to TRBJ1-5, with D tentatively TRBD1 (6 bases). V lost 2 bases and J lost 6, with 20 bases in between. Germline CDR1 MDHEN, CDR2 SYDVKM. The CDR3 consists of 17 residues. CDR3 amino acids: CASSLKGLGARAQPQHF. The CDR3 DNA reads TGTGCCAGCAGTTTAAAGGGATTGGGGGCGCGAGCTCAGCCCCAGCATTTT.

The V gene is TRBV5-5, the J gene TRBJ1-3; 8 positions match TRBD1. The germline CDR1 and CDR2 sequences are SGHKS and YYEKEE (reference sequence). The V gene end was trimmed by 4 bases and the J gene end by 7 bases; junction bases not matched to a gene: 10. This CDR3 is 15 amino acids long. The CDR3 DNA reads TGTGCCAGCAGCCCGGATGCAGGGGGCGAGAACACCATATATTTT. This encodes CASSPDAGGENTIYF.

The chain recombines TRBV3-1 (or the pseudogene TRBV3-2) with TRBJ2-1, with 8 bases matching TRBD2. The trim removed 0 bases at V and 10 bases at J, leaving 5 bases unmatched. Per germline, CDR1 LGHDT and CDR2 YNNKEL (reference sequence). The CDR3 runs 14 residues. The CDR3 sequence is CASSQDGLAREQFF. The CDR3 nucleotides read TGTGCCAGCAGCCAAGACGGACTAGCACGGGAGCAGTTCTTC.

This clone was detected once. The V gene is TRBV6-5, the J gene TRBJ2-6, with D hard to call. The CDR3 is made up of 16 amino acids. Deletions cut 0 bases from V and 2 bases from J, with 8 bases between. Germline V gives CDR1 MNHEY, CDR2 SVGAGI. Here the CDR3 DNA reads TGTGCCAGCAGTTACTCCAGGAACACTGGGGCCAACGTCCTGACTTTC. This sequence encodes CASSYSRNTGANVLTF.

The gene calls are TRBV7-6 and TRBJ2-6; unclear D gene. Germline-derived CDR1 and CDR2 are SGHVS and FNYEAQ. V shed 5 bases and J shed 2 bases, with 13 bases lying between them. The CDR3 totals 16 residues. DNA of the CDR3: TGTGCCAGCAGCGCCACAGTCTGGGCTGGGGCCAACGTCCTGACTTTC. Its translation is CASSATVWAGANVLTF.

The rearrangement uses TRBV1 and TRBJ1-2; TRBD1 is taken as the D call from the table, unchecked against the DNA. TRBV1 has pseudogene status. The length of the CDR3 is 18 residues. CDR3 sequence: CTSSQEGDRGRGDYGYTF. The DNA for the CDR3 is TGCACCAGCAGCCAAGAGGGGGACAGGGGGCGCGGCGACTATGGCTACACCTTC.

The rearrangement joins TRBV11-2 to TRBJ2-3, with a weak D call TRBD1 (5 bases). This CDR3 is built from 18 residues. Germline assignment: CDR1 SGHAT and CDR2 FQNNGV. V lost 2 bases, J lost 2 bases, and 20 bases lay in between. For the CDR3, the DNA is TGTGCCAGCAGCTTATGGGGCGACGTGGTCAGGCACACAGATACGCAGTATTTT. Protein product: CASSLWGDVVRHTDTQYF.

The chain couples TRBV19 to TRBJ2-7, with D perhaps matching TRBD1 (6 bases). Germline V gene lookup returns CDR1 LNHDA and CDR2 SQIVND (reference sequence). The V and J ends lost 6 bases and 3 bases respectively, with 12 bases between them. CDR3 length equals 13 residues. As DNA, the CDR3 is TGTGCCAGTAGGGGGGACATCCTCTACGAGCAGTACTTC. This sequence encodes CASRGDILYEQYF.

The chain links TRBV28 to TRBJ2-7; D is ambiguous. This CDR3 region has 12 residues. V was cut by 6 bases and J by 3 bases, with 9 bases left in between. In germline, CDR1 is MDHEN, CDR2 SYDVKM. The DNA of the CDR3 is TGTGCCAGCAGAGAGCTGAACTACGAGCAGTACTTC. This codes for CASRELNYEQYF.

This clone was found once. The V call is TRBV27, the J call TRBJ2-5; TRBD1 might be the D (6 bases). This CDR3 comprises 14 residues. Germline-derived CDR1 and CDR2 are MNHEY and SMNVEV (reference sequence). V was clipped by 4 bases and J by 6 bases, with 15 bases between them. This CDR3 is CASSSLQGRKTQYF. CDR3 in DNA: TGTGCCAGCAGTTCCCTACAGGGTCGGAAGACCCAGTACTTC.

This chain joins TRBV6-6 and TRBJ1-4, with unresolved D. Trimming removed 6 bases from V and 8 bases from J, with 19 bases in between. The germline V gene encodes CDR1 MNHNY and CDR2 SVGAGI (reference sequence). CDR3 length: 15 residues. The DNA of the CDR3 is TGTGCCAGCAGGTCACCGAACCGGGGTGGAGAAAAACTGTTTTTT. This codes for CASRSPNRGGEKLFF.

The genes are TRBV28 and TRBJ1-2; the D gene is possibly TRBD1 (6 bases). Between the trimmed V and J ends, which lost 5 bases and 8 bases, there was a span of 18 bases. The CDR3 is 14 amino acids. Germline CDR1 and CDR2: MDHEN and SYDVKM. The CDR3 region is CASSPSGRGRGYTF. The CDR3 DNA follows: TGTGCCAGCAGTCCGTCCGGGAGGGGGAGGGGCTACACCTTC.

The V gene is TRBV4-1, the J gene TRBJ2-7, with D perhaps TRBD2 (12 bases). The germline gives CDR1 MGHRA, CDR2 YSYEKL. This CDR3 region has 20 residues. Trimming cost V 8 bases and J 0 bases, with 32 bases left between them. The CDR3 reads CASGGTGGPRTSGTSYEQYF. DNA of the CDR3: TGCGCCAGCGGCGGGACAGGGGGGCCTAGGACTAGCGGGACCTCCTACGAGCAGTACTTC.